This T cell receptor beta chain was identified in a study of vaccination effects on CD4 cells after COVID-19. With regard to this clone: Its antigen is unidentified.

The data were produced by immunoSEQ multiplex PCR, yet TCRdb's version contains in-frame clones alone and is incomplete. In the table there are 70,000 to 75,000 clones, more than 70% of which are singletons. After removal of 0 bases from V and 2 bases from J, the junction contained 5 bases not matched to a gene. The CDR3 totals 16 residues. Germline CDR1 MNHEY, CDR2 SVGAGI. Following 10 days of culture, CD4+ T cells were isolated. This sequence was found in a human donor who received a COVID-19 vaccine. The sequencing here drew on CD4+ T cells from PBMCs cultured without peptide, taken before COVID-19 vaccination. The chain has TRBV6-5 and TRBJ1-2; TRBD1 agrees at 8 bases. The DNA for the CDR3 is TGTGCCAGCAGTTACTCGGGGACAGGATCCAACTATGGCTACACCTTC. It is translated as CASSYSGTGSNYGYTF.